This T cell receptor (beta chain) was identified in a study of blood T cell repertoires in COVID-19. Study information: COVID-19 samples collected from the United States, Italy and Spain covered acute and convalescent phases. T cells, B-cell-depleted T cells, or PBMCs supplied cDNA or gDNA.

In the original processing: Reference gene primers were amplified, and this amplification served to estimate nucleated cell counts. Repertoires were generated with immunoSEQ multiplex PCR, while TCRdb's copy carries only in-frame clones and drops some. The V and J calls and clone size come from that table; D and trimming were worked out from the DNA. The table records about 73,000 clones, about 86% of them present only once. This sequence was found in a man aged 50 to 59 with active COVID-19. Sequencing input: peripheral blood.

CDR3 amino acids: CASSFSSGELFF. Here the CDR3 DNA reads TGTGCCAGCAGTTTTTCATCCGGGGAGCTGTTTTTT. The V call is TRBV12-3 or TRBV12-4, the J call TRBJ2-2; D not certain. The CDR3 contains 12 residues. The V end was cut by 3 bases, the J end by 6 bases, with 5 bases between.